These 21 T cell receptor beta chains were sequenced from one sample in a study of CD8 T cells in ankylosing spondylitis. From the 5' RACE reads, TCRdb called clonotypes with MiXCR, one entry per CDR3 protein. The repertoire has 150,000 to 200,000 distinct CDR3 sequences, approximately 20% of them found once; the top ten carry approximately 7.8%. Sequenced input: blood, either unsorted or a sorted T cell fraction (not recorded which). These receptors came from a male donor with ankylosing spondylitis or in good health (not recorded which).

This clonotype was counted only a few times. The chain carries TRBV12-3 or TRBV12-4 and TRBJ2-7, with D maybe TRBD1 (6 bases). This CDR3 has 14 amino acids. The V end lost 6 bases, the J end lost 2 bases, and 14 bases lay between the germline ends. CDR3 protein: CASRDPDSPYEQYF. The CDR3 DNA sequence: TGTGCCAGCAGGGACCCGGACAGCCCCTACGAGCAGTACTTC.

This clonotype has at least ten counts. This sequence joins TRBV29-1 and TRBJ2-7; 8 bases map to TRBD1. From germline, CDR1 is SQVTM and CDR2 ANQGSEA. The CDR3 extends over 13 amino acids. J lost 2 bases, V lost 6 bases, and 6 bases had no gene match. The CDR3 DNA follows: TGCAGCGTAGGACAGGGAACCCCCTACGAGCAGTACTTC. Amino acid sequence: CSVGQGTPYEQYF.

This clonotype has a handful of counts. This chain links TRBV7-9 with TRBJ2-3; D is undetermined. Germline loops: CDR1 SEHNR, CDR2 FQNEAQ (reference sequence). The CDR3 has 14 residues. V was shortened by 3 bases and J by 5 bases, with 12 bases between the two germline ends. The CDR3 DNA sequence: TGTGCCAGCAGCTTGAGCCTCTGGGGAGATACGCAGTATTTT. Its translation is CASSLSLWGDTQYF.

This clonotype was counted at least ten times. The chain has TRBV5-6 and TRBJ1-5; D is ambiguous. Germline V gene sequence: CDR1 SGHDT, CDR2 YYEEEE. V gave up 2 bases and J gave up 2 bases, with 11 bases separating them. The CDR3 loop spans 15 amino acids. In nucleotides, the CDR3 is TGTGCCAGCAGCTTCGGGTTCTTGGGCAATCAGCCCCAGCATTTT. It is translated as CASSFGFLGNQPQHF.

This clonotype was seen many times. The CDR3 DNA sequence: TGTGCCACCAGTGATTTCAGCAAGCGGGAGGGTGAGCAGTTCTTC. Amino acids: CATSDFSKREGEQFF. The chain joins TRBV24-1 to TRBJ2-1, with TRBD2 matching over 10 bases. The CDR3 has 15 amino acids. Germline trimming cut 1 base from V and 9 bases from J; bases unmatched to any gene: 5. CDR1 and CDR2 (germline): KGHDR, SFDVKD.

The rearrangement uses TRBV30 and TRBJ1-5, with D maybe TRBD1 (5 bases). Trimming stripped 0 bases from V and 2 bases from J, with 11 bases between. The CDR3 is made up of 15 amino acids. Per the germline V gene, CDR1 is GTSNPN and CDR2 is SVGIG (reference sequence). The CDR3 here is CAWSVGGARNQPQHF. The CDR3 nucleotides read TGTGCCTGGAGTGTAGGCGGGGCCCGCAATCAGCCCCAGCATTTT.

The chain has TRBV7-2 and TRBJ2-1; 12 nucleotides line up with TRBD2. This CDR3 region has 16 residues. Germline-derived CDR1 and CDR2 are SGHTA and FQGNSA. With 3 bases clipped from V and 6 bases from J, the junction kept 6 bases outside the gene matches. CDR3 bases: TGTGCCAGCAGCTTGTTGGGACTAGCGGGCCTCAATGAGCAGTTCTTC. Amino acid sequence: CASSLLGLAGLNEQFF. The entire variable domain, with the rest obtained from reference TRBV7-2 and TRBJ2-1, is as follows: GAGVSQSPSNKVTEKGKDVELRCDPISGHTALYWYRQSLGQGLEFLIYFQGNSAPDKSGLPSDRFSAERTGGSVSTLTIQRTQQEDSAVYLCASSLLGLAGLNEQFFGPGTRLTVL.

This clonotype was seen ten or more times. CDR3 bases: TGCAGTGCTAGAGATAGAGGAAGTGAAAAACTGTTTTTT. It is translated as CSARDRGSEKLFF. The V and J genes are TRBV20-1 and TRBJ1-4; D call uncertain. This CDR3 contains 13 residues. V was clipped by 0 bases and J by 7 bases, with 9 bases between them. Per the germline V gene, CDR1 is DFQATT and CDR2 is SNEGSKA (reference sequence).

The genes are TRBV27 and TRBJ1-5, with TRBD1 as a possible D gene (6 bases). The CDR3 length is 17 residues. Trimming shortened V by 3 bases and J by 1 base, and 16 bases separated the two germline ends. Germline V gene sequence: CDR1 MNHEY, CDR2 SMNVEV (reference sequence). The CDR3 region is CASSLYSGAESNQPQHF. The CDR3 nucleotides are TGTGCCAGCAGTTTGTACTCAGGGGCGGAGAGCAATCAGCCCCAGCATTTT.

This clonotype was found a few times. V gene TRBV18 combines with J gene TRBJ1-4, with D maybe TRBD1 (5 bases). The V end was cut by 1 base, the J end by 5 bases, with 14 bases between. This CDR3 is 16 amino acids long. Germline-derived CDR1 and CDR2 are KGHSH and LQKENI. The CDR3 is CASSPLLTGTNEKLFF. The CDR3 bases are TGTGCCAGCTCACCACTACTCACAGGAACGAATGAAAAACTGTTTTTT.

This clonotype was seen ten or more times. CDR3 in DNA: TGCGCCAGCAGCTTAGGCTTACAAGAGACCCAGTACTTC. Translating it yields CASSLGLQETQYF. The V gene is TRBV5-1, the J gene TRBJ2-5; D is unresolved. The V and J ends lost 2 bases and 2 bases respectively, with 7 bases between them. Germline V CDR1 and CDR2: SGHRS, YFSETQ. The CDR3 is 13 residues long.

This clonotype appeared once. This chain uses TRBV3-1 with TRBJ1-5; 8 positions match TRBD1. Germline CDR1 reads LGHDT; CDR2 reads YNNKEL (reference sequence). V lost 1 base, J lost 4 bases, and 3 bases stayed unmatched. The CDR3 covers 15 residues. CDR3 region: CASSQGQGRNQPQHF. The CDR3 DNA reads TGTGCCAGCAGCCAAGGACAGGGGCGGAATCAGCCCCAGCATTTT.

This clonotype was seen more than once but under ten times. The junction does not match germline at one end; this may be a read error. The chain recombines TRBV6-4 with TRBJ2-1; 8 bases fit TRBD2. The CDR3 is made up of 16 amino acids. Germline V gene data show CDR1 as MRHNA and CDR2 as SNTAGT. DNA for the CDR3: TGTGCCAGCAGTGCCCGGGAGGGGACTTTTTACAATGAGCGGTTCTTC. Protein: CASSAREGTFYNERFF.

Many counts were recorded for this clonotype. The V and J genes are TRBV5-1 and TRBJ1-1, with 10 bases identical to TRBD1. The CDR3 covers 15 residues. V was clipped by 9 bases and J by 1 base; unmatched bases: 9. In germline, CDR1 is SGHRS, CDR2 YFSETQ. CDR3: CATSLGTGANTEAFF. CDR3 nucleotides: TGCGCCACCTCCTTGGGGACAGGGGCGAACACTGAAGCTTTCTTT.

The chain joins TRBV7-2 to TRBJ2-3; D ambiguous. From germline, CDR1 is SGHTA and CDR2 FQGNSA. The ends were cut back, 1 base at V and 2 bases at J, with 10 bases in the middle. This CDR3 contains 15 residues. DNA for the CDR3: TGTGCCAGCAGCTTAGTGGGCCAATTCACAGATACGCAGTATTTT. It is translated as CASSLVGQFTDTQYF.

Worth noting for this clonotype: A much larger clone differs from this one at a single base, so this may be a read error. The chain carries TRBV27 and TRBJ1-2, with D possibly being TRBD1 (6 bases). The length of the CDR3 is 13 residues. Germline values: CDR1 MNHEY, CDR2 SMNVEV (reference sequence). For the CDR3, the DNA is TGTGCCAGCAGTTTGTACCGGGACACTGGCCACACCTTC. It encodes CASSLYRDTGHTF.

The V call is TRBV18, the J call TRBJ1-1, with D perhaps TRBD1 (5 bases). Germline V gives CDR1 KGHSH, CDR2 LQKENI. V was clipped by 5 bases and J by 5 bases, with 9 bases between them. This CDR3 is 12 amino acids long. For the CDR3, the DNA is TGTGCCAGCTCAGTTCAGGGAACTGAAGCTTTCTTT. Protein: CASSVQGTEAFF.

In its sample, this clonotype was seen a few times. The gene calls are TRBV20-1 and TRBJ1-5, with no clear D. This CDR3 is built from 14 residues. Germline V gene data show CDR1 as DFQATT and CDR2 as SNEGSKA (reference sequence). With 6 bases removed from V and 3 bases from J, the gap between germline ends came to 15 bases. Written as DNA, the CDR3 is TGCAGTGCACAAGTCCCAGGCCCCAATCAGCCCCAGCATTTT. This codes for CSAQVPGPNQPQHF.

This clonotype was recorded a few times. Mismatch with germline at one junction end may stem from a read error. V is TRBV20-1 and J is TRBJ1-1; unclear D gene. The CDR3 runs 14 residues. Germline V gene lookup returns CDR1 DFQATT and CDR2 SNEGSKA (reference sequence). CDR3 loop: CSAKRTRETTQAFF. For the CDR3, the DNA is TGCAGTGCCAAAAGAACCCGGGAGACCACTCAAGCTTTCTTT.

This clonotype has only a few counts. The rearrangement links TRBV4-1 to TRBJ2-3; maybe TRBD1 (5 bases). Germline CDR1 is MGHRA and CDR2 is YSYEKL. The CDR3 loop spans 15 amino acids. V was cut by 5 bases and J by 3 bases, with 15 bases left in between. The CDR3 DNA sequence: TGCGCCAGCAGCTCCCGGCCAGGGCGGACAGATACGCAGTATTTT. This encodes CASSSRPGRTDTQYF.

The chain uses TRBV3-1 and TRBJ2-3, with 13 positions matching TRBD2. The CDR3 has 15 residues. Trimming took 7 bases from V and 2 from J; bases not matched to a gene: 3. Germline values: CDR1 LGHDT, CDR2 YNNKEL (reference sequence). The CDR3 DNA reads TGTGCCAGCAAGGGACTAGCGGGATCCACAGATACGCAGTATTTT. This sequence encodes CASKGLAGSTDTQYF.